This T cell receptor beta chain was observed in a study of blood T cell repertoires in COVID-19. Assay: immunoSEQ multiplex PCR; the TCRdb copy retains only in-frame clones and omits some. The sample lists about 230,000 clones; about 83% were seen once. CDR3 length equals 14 residues. V gave up 1 base and J gave up 10 bases, with 11 bases separating them. The V gene's germline CDR1 is MDHEN and CDR2 SYDVKM. The rearrangement uses TRBV28 and TRBJ1-6; tentative D call: TRBD1 (6 bases). Sequencing was done on a sample of peripheral blood. The clonotype originates from a woman aged 45 to 65 with acute or convalescent COVID-19. The CDR3 loop is CASSLLAGVSPLHF. The CDR3 DNA is TGTGCCAGCAGTTTATTGGCAGGGGTGTCACCCCTCCACTTT.